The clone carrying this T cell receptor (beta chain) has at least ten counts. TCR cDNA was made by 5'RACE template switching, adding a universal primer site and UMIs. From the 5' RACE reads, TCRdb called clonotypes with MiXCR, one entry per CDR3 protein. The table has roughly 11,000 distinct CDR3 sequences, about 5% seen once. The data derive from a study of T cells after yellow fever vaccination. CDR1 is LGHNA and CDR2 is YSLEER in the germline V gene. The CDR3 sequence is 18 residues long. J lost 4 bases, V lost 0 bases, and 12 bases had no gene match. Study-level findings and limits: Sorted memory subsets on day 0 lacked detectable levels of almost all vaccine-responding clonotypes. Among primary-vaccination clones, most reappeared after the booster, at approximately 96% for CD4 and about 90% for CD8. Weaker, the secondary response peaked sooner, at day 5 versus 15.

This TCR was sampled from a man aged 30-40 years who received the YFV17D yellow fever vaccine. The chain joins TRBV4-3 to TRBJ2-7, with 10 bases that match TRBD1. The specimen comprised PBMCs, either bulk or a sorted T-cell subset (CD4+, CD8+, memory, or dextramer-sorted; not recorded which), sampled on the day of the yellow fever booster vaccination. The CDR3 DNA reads TGCGCCAGCAGCCAAGATGCGGTTCGATGGGACAGGGGTTACGAGCAGTACTTC. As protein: CASSQDAVRWDRGYEQYF.